What follows are 21 T cell receptor beta chains derived from one specimen sequenced in a study of cytomegalovirus exposure and HLA in healthy donors. The PCR had 60 Vbeta and 13 Jbeta primers. Assay: immunoSEQ multiplex PCR; the TCRdb copy retains only in-frame clones and omits some. The sample lists over 200,000 clones, roughly 84% occurring once. The sequenced sample was PBMCs. The receptors were gathered from a human donor in good health.

CDR3 sequence: CASSVRDSRETQYF. The CDR3, as DNA: TGTGCCAGCAGTGTAAGGGACTCCCGGGAGACCCAGTACTTC. The rearrangement links TRBV27 to TRBJ2-5; the D gene is possibly TRBD2 (6 bases). The length of the CDR3 is 14 residues. The germline V gene has CDR1 MNHEY and CDR2 SMNVEV (reference sequence). Trimming took 5 bases from V and 5 from J, leaving 15 bases between them.

V is TRBV7-2 and J is TRBJ1-1; 9 bases are shared with TRBD1. The V gene's germline CDR1 is SGHTA and CDR2 FQGNSA. The CDR3 is made up of 14 amino acids. With V trimmed by 6 bases and J by 4 bases, 6 bases remained unmatched. The CDR3 region is CASSIKTGGTEAFF. Here the CDR3 DNA reads TGTGCCAGCAGTATAAAGACAGGGGGCACTGAAGCTTTCTTT. The entire variable domain, with the rest obtained from reference TRBV7-2 and TRBJ1-1, is as follows: GAGVSQSPSNKVTEKGKDVELRCDPISGHTALYWYRQSLGQGLEFLIYFQGNSAPDKSGLPSDRFSAERTGGSVSTLTIQRTQQEDSAVYLCASSIKTGGTEAFFGQGTRLTVV.

Note on this clone: An end of the junction differs from the germline gene, which may be a read error. The CDR3 loop reads CSSSPFDSTPEAFF. CDR3 in DNA: TGTTCCAGCAGCCCGTTCGACAGTACCCCTGAAGCTTTCTTT. The chain couples TRBV7-9 to TRBJ1-1; D possibly corresponds to TRBD1 (5 bases). This CDR3 contains 14 residues. Germline V CDR1 and CDR2: SEHNR, FQNEAQ (reference sequence).

The gene calls are TRBV29-1 and TRBJ1-2; TRBD1 might be the D (6 bases). This CDR3 is built from 12 residues. Trimming stripped 3 bases from V and 7 bases from J, with 12 bases between. Germline V gene data show CDR1 as SQVTM and CDR2 as ANQGSEA. CDR3 coding DNA: TGCAGCGTTGATTCAGGGGAACCTGGCTACACCTTC. Translating it yields CSVDSGEPGYTF.

J is TRBJ1-1 and V is TRBV10-3; tentative D call: TRBD1 (6 bases). Germline V gene lookup returns CDR1 ENHRY and CDR2 SYGVKD. This CDR3 spans 13 amino acids. With 10 bases removed from V and 1 base from J, the gap between germline ends came to 13 bases. CDR3 loop: CATRQTGNTEAFF. CDR3 in DNA: TGTGCCACCAGACAGACAGGGAACACTGAAGCTTTCTTT.

The rearrangement uses TRBV12-5 and TRBJ2-2; D perhaps matches TRBD1 (6 bases). This CDR3 has 17 amino acids. Trimming stripped 6 bases from V and 5 bases from J, with 22 bases between. Germline V gives CDR1 LGHNT, CDR2 FRNRAP. The CDR3 region is CASGPTRAKGGTGELFF. The CDR3 coding sequence is TGTGCTAGTGGCCCCACACGAGCTAAAGGGGGAACCGGGGAGCTGTTTTTT.

The genes are TRBV2 and TRBJ2-3; 7 bases agree with TRBD2. The CDR3 loop spans 15 amino acids. The germline gives CDR1 SNHLY, CDR2 FYNNEI. After removal of 3 bases from V and 0 bases from J, the junction contained 3 bases not matched to a gene. For the CDR3, the DNA is TGTGCCAGCAGTGAGTCTAGCGGAAGCACAGATACGCAGTATTTT. As protein: CASSESSGSTDTQYF.

This chain links TRBV13 with TRBJ2-3, with a weak D call TRBD2 (6 bases). The length of the CDR3 is 12 residues. The germline gives CDR1 PRHDT, CDR2 FYEKMQ (reference sequence). Trimming cost V 1 base and J 11 bases, with 10 bases left between them. Here the CDR3 DNA reads TGTGCCAGCAGCTTAGCCGGGAGCGGGCAGTATTTT. It yields the protein CASSLAGSGQYF.

The rearrangement uses TRBV11-1 and TRBJ2-7, with TRBD2 matching 7 bases. V trimming: 3 bases; J trimming: 2 bases; junction bases outside the gene matches: 4. The CDR3 extends over 14 amino acids. Germline loops: CDR1 SGHAT, CDR2 FQDESV (reference sequence). CDR3 amino acids: CASSLGTKPYEQYF. The CDR3 region has the DNA TGTGCCAGCAGCTTGGGGACTAAACCCTACGAGCAGTACTTC. Variable domain in full (rest from reference TRBV11-1 and TRBJ2-7): EAEVAQSPRYKITEKSQAVAFWCDPISGHATLYWYRQILGQGPELLVQFQDESVVDDSQLPKDRFSAERLKGVDSTLKIQPAELGDSAMYLCASSLGTKPYEQYFGPGTRLTVT.

The chain combines TRBV4-1 with TRBJ1-1, with D unresolved. Trimming took 4 bases from V and 0 from J, leaving 6 bases between them. Germline V lookup: CDR1 MGHRA, CDR2 YSYEKL. There are 13 residues in the CDR3. CDR3 residues: CASSPGMNTEAFF. The CDR3, as DNA: TGCGCCAGCAGCCCGGGTATGAACACTGAAGCTTTCTTT.

The V and J genes are TRBV5-1 and TRBJ2-1, with 8 bases fitting TRBD2. Trimming took 5 bases from V and 7 from J; bases not matched to a gene: 26. CDR1 and CDR2 (germline): SGHRS, YFSETQ. The CDR3 totals 20 residues. The CDR3 nucleotides are TGCGCCAGCAGAGCGGGGGTGATCAGCCTCCTAGGCGGGAGAGAAAATGAGCAGTTCTTC. Amino acids: CASRAGVISLLGGRENEQFF. The full variable domain, in which reference TRBV5-1 and TRBJ2-1 provide the parts outside the CDR3, is KAGVTQTPRYLIKTRGQQVTLSCSPISGHRSVSWYQQTPGQGLQFLFEYFSETQRNKGNFPGRFSGRQFSNSRSEMNVSTLELGDSALYLCASRAGVISLLGGRENEQFFGPGTRLTVL.

The genes are TRBV7-8 and TRBJ2-6; D possibly corresponds to TRBD2 (7 bases). This CDR3 region has 17 residues. Germline-derived CDR1 and CDR2 are SGHVS and FQNEAQ. V was pared by 5 bases and J by 2 bases, with 16 bases between. In DNA form, the CDR3 reads TGTGCCAGCAGCCCCAGGACGCGGGGGCCTGGGGCCAACGTCCTGACTTTC. Its translation: CASSPRTRGPGANVLTF.

This clone was counted between two and nine times. The rearrangement links TRBV11-2 to TRBJ1-1; D may be TRBD1 (5 bases). The CDR3 consists of 16 residues. V shed 0 bases and J shed 4 bases, with 15 bases lying between them. The germline V gene has CDR1 SGHAT and CDR2 FQNNGV. The CDR3 spells CASSLDIAGHGTEAFF. The CDR3 region has the DNA TGTGCCAGCAGCTTAGATATTGCGGGGCATGGCACTGAAGCTTTCTTT.

The chain employs TRBV7-9 and TRBJ1-3, with unresolved D. Looked up from germline, CDR1 is SEHNR and CDR2 is FQNEAQ (reference sequence). The V gene lost 4 bases and the J gene lost 0 bases, with 13 bases spanning the gap. This CDR3 contains 16 residues. The CDR3 nucleotides are TGTGCCAGCAGCTCCCTTGGTGGTAGCTCTGGAAACACCATATATTTT. As protein: CASSSLGGSSGNTIYF.

In this sample, this clone turned up a few times. The chain's CDR3 is CAATSGSSDTQYF. The CDR3 DNA follows: TGTGCTGCGACTAGCGGGAGTTCAGATACGCAGTATTTT. V and J are TRBV30 and TRBJ2-3; 12 nucleotides align to TRBD2. Germline loops: CDR1 GTSNPN, CDR2 SVGIG (reference sequence). The CDR3 spans 13 residues.

The chain recombines TRBV5-8 with TRBJ2-3, with D maybe TRBD1 (5 bases). The V end lost 4 bases, the J end lost 9 bases, and 12 bases lay between the germline ends. Germline V gives CDR1 SGHTS, CDR2 YDEGEE. The CDR3 is made up of 12 amino acids. The CDR3 protein is CASSTGARTQYF. The DNA for the CDR3 is TGTGCCAGCAGCACTGGGGCCCGCACGCAGTATTTT.

The chain recombines TRBV6-5 with TRBJ1-2; weak D call: TRBD1 (5 bases). The CDR3 length is 11 residues. In germline, CDR1 is MNHEY, CDR2 SVGAGI. The V end lost 6 bases, the J end lost 10 bases, and 12 bases lay between the germline ends. The CDR3 nucleotides are TGTGCCAGCAGCTACGGGACTCACTACACCTTC. This codes for CASSYGTHYTF.

V usage is TRBV5-1 and J usage is TRBJ2-1, with TRBD2 matching over 13 bases. J lost 7 bases, V lost 2 bases, and 0 bases had no gene match. The CDR3 runs 14 residues. The germline gives CDR1 SGHRS, CDR2 YFSETQ. The CDR3 protein is CASSLLAGGNEQFF. In DNA, the CDR3 is TGCGCCAGCAGCTTACTAGCGGGAGGGAATGAGCAGTTCTTC.

The genes are TRBV2 and TRBJ2-1; 11 bases map to TRBD2. After removal of 6 bases from V and 9 bases from J, the junction contained 7 bases not matched to a gene. CDR3 size: 14 residues. Germline loops: CDR1 SNHLY, CDR2 FYNNEI. CDR3 bases: TGTGCCAGCAGGGGTAGCGGGAGGGGCGGTGAGCAGTTCTTC. Protein product: CASRGSGRGGEQFF.

This chain uses TRBV7-2 with TRBJ1-1; D unclear. CDR1 and CDR2 from the germline V gene are SGHTA and FQGNSA. V lost 4 bases and J 0 bases, leaving 6 bases between the germline ends. CDR3 length equals 13 residues. In DNA form, the CDR3 reads TGTGCCAGCAGCTCAGATATGAACACTGAAGCTTTCTTT. Translated: CASSSDMNTEAFF.

The chain employs TRBV19 and TRBJ2-1; 13 bases are shared with TRBD2. V shed 6 bases, J shed 6 bases, and the junction held 5 bases outside the gene matches. The germline V gene has CDR1 LNHDA and CDR2 SQIVND (reference sequence). This CDR3 comprises 15 residues. CDR3 region: CASRTSGRALNEQFF. The CDR3 DNA follows: TGTGCCAGTAGAACTAGCGGGAGGGCCCTCAATGAGCAGTTCTTC.